The following is a T cell receptor (beta chain) sequence with its context. No antigen is known for it. The sample holds no much larger clone one base away, and base qualities are not on file. CDR1 and CDR2 are drawn from the germline V gene: SGHRS, YFSETQ. The CDR3 runs 14 amino acids, cysteine and phenylalanine included. The sequence is cut down to CDR3 DNA, 42 bases in frame from base 1. At the junction V is shortened by 5 bases and J by 9 bases; bases outside the gene matches: 8. This sample stems from a study of T cell responses to AZD1222 COVID-19 vaccine (dated by TCRdb to 2020 to 2022). Regarding the complete study: AZD1222 recipients whose second dose came at about 4 weeks and those whose second dose came at about 12 weeks were combined into one group, since spike-specific TCR depth and breadth did not differ between the two schedules. TCR sequencing covered roughly 230 trial participants: about 210 given two doses of AZD1222 and 26 given two doses of MenACWY control vaccine. Trial participants were enrolled by age into 18-55, 56-69 and 70-plus year subgroups, with about 150, 28 and 57 TCR-sequenced participants respectively. What the work shows at the level of the full study, not this receptor alone: Because no samples from the day 14 peak response were available, repertoires could be characterized only after the peak T cell response. Participants were mostly white British, with more females than males. The authors suggested clonal diversity may have been underestimated. Spike-specific TCR breadth and depth rose significantly after two AZD1222 doses compared with day 0 and with MenACWY recipients. Only six AZD1222 recipients were SARS-CoV-2 seropositive at baseline, limiting conclusions about previously exposed vaccinees. The whole spike protein was spanned by vaccine-associated CD4 TCRs, and dominant responses were seen in regions 160-218 and 743-854. Epitopes outside the regions mutated in the B.1.351 and B.1.1.7 variants were reportedly recognized by nearly half of the unique spike-specific TCRs. The 56-69-year group was small, and its depth increase did not reach significance, likely because of low power.

The time point label of this sample denotes: baseline before first vaccination. The vaccinee samples were drawn from two UK trials, COV001 and COV002, one of which was a single-blind randomized controlled phase 2/3 trial testing AZD1222 (ChAdOx1 nCoV-19) in healthy adults. For TCRbeta chain sequencing, PBMC samples were collected from trial participants at day 0 and at day 28 after the second dose. The CDR3 regions of human TCRbeta chains were analyzed by immunosequencing. Turning to the authors' computational methods: Repertoire TCRs were checked for matches against a reference library of SARS-CoV-2-specific TCRs that had been generated using the MIRA antigen-specificity platform. Breadth meant the fraction of unique TCRs that were SARS-CoV-2-associated, whereas depth meant the fraction of total T cells that were SARS-CoV-2-associated. Using the MIRA data, each spike-specific TCR was mapped to the spike region that the TCR reacts to and placed in a CD4 or CD8 class. Log10-transformed breadth and depth values were compared by one-way ANOVA with Sidak's multiple comparisons tests. Here the immuneACCESS table is served through TCRdb, limited to in-frame sequences with V and J called. Missing clones are a known gap in these copies; in checked studies unresolved V genes cover under half, and the rest lacks a known reason. V, J and clone size are taken as reported in that table, and D and trimming were inferred from the DNA itself. The sample table contains around 130,000 clones; only one count was recorded for 90% to 95% of them. The ten largest make up 6.6% of the sample.

This sequence uses TRBV5-1 and TRBJ2-1; 10 bases in the junction line up with TRBD1. The TCR comes from an adult in good health. The starting material was peripheral blood, obtained on day 0 of AZD1222 vaccination. Here is the DNA: TGCGCCAGCAGACCCGGGACAGGGGCAGGTGAGCAGTTCTTC. This yields the protein CASRPGTGAGEQFF. Here the CDR3 is joined to the reference TRBV5-1 and TRBJ2-1 genes, and the full variable domain is: KAGVTQTPRYLIKTRGQQVTLSCSPISGHRSVSWYQQTPGQGLQFLFEYFSETQRNKGNFPGRFSGRQFSNSRSEMNVSTLELGDSALYLCASRPGTGAGEQFFGPGTRLTVL.